Each of the 23 T cell receptor beta chains below was sequenced from the same sample in a study of a mutant IDH1 vaccine in newly diagnosed glioma (dated by TCRdb to the early 2020s). The time point label corresponds to: week 35, safety follow-up. Each vaccine dose, consisting of 300 ug of a 20-mer mutant IDH1 peptide in Montanide, was administered subcutaneously with topical imiquimod. The library was built by means of the immunoSEQ multiplex PCR assay. This immuneACCESS table, as held by TCRdb, lists in-frame sequences with V and J called but not all clones. Of the missing ones, under half trace to an unresolved V gene in checked studies; the others have no known cause. The sample table shows about 48,000 clones, and roughly 84% are seen once. The ten largest account for approximately 6.3% of the sample. Their target antigens are unknown. Source: PBMCs, taken from a glioma patient whose treatment included an IDH1 peptide vaccine. Source of these receptors: a man aged 40-49 years with glioma.

The chain has TRBV6-5 and TRBJ1-4; 8 positions match TRBD1. Trimming removed 6 bases from V and 8 bases from J; junction bases left unmatched: 8. Germline V gene lookup returns CDR1 MNHEY and CDR2 SVGAGI. The CDR3 loop spans 14 amino acids. This CDR3 reads CASSPDRGGEKLFF. CDR3 bases: TGTGCCAGCAGCCCCGACAGGGGAGGCGAAAAACTGTTTTTT.

This clone appeared a few times. V usage is TRBV5-1 and J usage is TRBJ2-1, with D uncertain. The CDR3 contains 13 residues. Germline-derived CDR1 and CDR2 are SGHRS and YFSETQ. The V and J ends lost 0 bases and 8 bases respectively, with 9 bases between them. This CDR3 is CASSLAQEYEQFF. DNA for the CDR3: TGCGCCAGCAGCTTGGCCCAAGAGTATGAGCAGTTCTTC.

The chain employs TRBV19 and TRBJ1-1; weak D call: TRBD1 (5 bases). V lost 6 bases and J lost 4, with 12 bases in between. CDR1 and CDR2 (germline): LNHDA, SQIVND (reference sequence). This CDR3 comprises 13 residues. CDR3 protein: CASSLVGGTEAFF. The CDR3 bases are TGTGCCAGTAGCCTAGTTGGGGGCACTGAAGCTTTCTTT.

This chain links TRBV5-1 with TRBJ2-1; D perhaps matches TRBD1 (5 bases). CDR1 is SGHRS and CDR2 is YFSETQ in the germline V gene. The CDR3 is 15 residues long. V lost 5 bases, J lost 0 bases, and 12 bases lay in between. This CDR3 is CASSSQGLSYNEQFF. The CDR3, as DNA: TGCGCCAGCAGTTCCCAGGGCCTCTCCTACAATGAGCAGTTCTTC.

The chain joins TRBV6-1 to TRBJ2-7; 7 nucleotides line up with TRBD1. The CDR3 sequence is 15 residues long. Trimming took 0 bases from V and 3 from J; bases not matched to a gene: 5. Per the germline V gene, CDR1 is MNHNS and CDR2 is SASEGT. DNA of the CDR3: TGTGCCAGCAGTGAAGCGGGGACAGCCTACTACGAGCAGTACTTC. Amino acid sequence: CASSEAGTAYYEQYF.

This clone was detected only a few times. This rearrangement joins TRBV29-1 to TRBJ1-1, with D possibly matching TRBD1 (6 bases). The CDR3 has 12 amino acids. CDR1 is SQVTM and CDR2 is ANQGSEA in the germline V gene. Trimming took 5 bases from V and 1 from J, leaving 8 bases between them. The CDR3 region has the DNA TGCAGCGTTAAACAGGGGAACACTGAAGCTTTCTTT. Translation gives CSVKQGNTEAFF.

The chain carries TRBV5-8 and TRBJ2-3; TRBD1 is a possible D gene (6 bases). V lost 5 bases and J lost 0, with 16 bases in between. CDR1 is SGHTS and CDR2 is YDEGEE in the germline V gene. The CDR3 runs 16 residues. The CDR3 nucleotides read TGTGCCAGCAGTCTCTGGGCAGGGGCTAGCACAGATACGCAGTATTTT. This sequence encodes CASSLWAGASTDTQYF.

The count of this clone is one. The chain couples TRBV5-4 to TRBJ2-5; no firm D call. This CDR3 comprises 12 residues. CDR1 is SGHNT, CDR2 YYREEE, per germline (reference sequence). V lost 1 base, J lost 5 bases, and 6 bases lay in between. The CDR3 protein is CASSLSGETQYF. DNA of the CDR3: TGTGCCAGCAGCTTGTCCGGGGAGACCCAGTACTTC.

This clone was seen only once. The chain employs TRBV5-4 and TRBJ2-3, with 7 bases that match TRBD2. The trim removed 0 bases at V and 4 bases at J, leaving 5 bases unmatched. Germline-derived CDR1 and CDR2 are SGHNT and YYREEE (reference sequence). The CDR3 length is 15 residues. The CDR3 is CASSLDVGGADTQYF. The DNA of the CDR3 is TGTGCCAGCAGCTTGGACGTGGGGGGGGCAGATACGCAGTATTTT. Full variable domain (missing parts from reference TRBV5-4 and TRBJ2-3): ETGVTQSPTHLIKTRGQQVTLRCSSQSGHNTVSWYQQALGQGPQFIFQYYREEENGRGNFPPRFSGLQFPNYSSELNVNALELDDSALYLCASSLDVGGADTQYFGPGTRLTVL.

The rearrangement links TRBV6-6 to TRBJ1-2; perhaps TRBD1 as D (6 bases). The V gene lost 7 bases and the J gene lost 4 bases, with 13 bases spanning the gap. The CDR3 runs to 13 residues. Germline CDR1 is MNHNY and CDR2 is SVGAGI (reference sequence). CDR3 DNA: TGTGCCAGCACACAGGACAGACTCTATGGCTACACCTTC. This gives the protein CASTQDRLYGYTF.

The genes are TRBV4-2 and TRBJ1-1; no reliable D call. CDR3 length: 16 amino acids. Germline-derived CDR1 and CDR2 are LGHNA and YNFKEQ. Deletions cut 5 bases from V and 3 bases from J, with 19 bases between. The CDR3 sequence: CASSGGPTALDTEAFF. The CDR3 bases are TGTGCCAGCAGCGGAGGACCTACAGCTTTGGACACTGAAGCTTTCTTT.

The V call is TRBV27, the J call TRBJ2-3, with 7 nucleotides matching TRBD1. V shed 5 bases, J shed 2 bases, and the junction held 16 bases outside the gene matches. Germline assignment: CDR1 MNHEY and CDR2 SMNVEV (reference sequence). The CDR3 totals 18 residues. The CDR3 sequence: CASSPSNSGQPFTDTQYF. CDR3 in DNA: TGTGCCAGCAGTCCATCGAACTCGGGACAGCCATTCACAGATACGCAGTATTTT.

The chain has TRBV7-9 and TRBJ1-1; D is undetermined. V was shortened by 5 bases and J by 5 bases, with 21 bases between the two germline ends. Germline assignment: CDR1 SEHNR and CDR2 FQNEAQ (reference sequence). The CDR3 length is 16 residues. The CDR3 protein is CASSPISGPTGTEAFF. The CDR3 bases are TGTGCCAGCAGCCCCATTTCCGGGCCGACTGGAACTGAAGCTTTCTTT.

The chain carries TRBV27 and TRBJ2-6; D unclear. The CDR3 loop spans 13 amino acids. Germline CDR1 reads MNHEY; CDR2 reads SMNVEV (reference sequence). V lost 1 base and J lost 4, with 2 bases in between. CDR3 sequence: CASSLLGANVLTF. CDR3 DNA: TGTGCCAGCAGTTTATTAGGGGCCAACGTCCTGACTTTC.

The rearrangement links TRBV29-1 to TRBJ2-7; the D gene is possibly TRBD1 (6 bases). The CDR3 loop spans 13 amino acids. CDR1 and CDR2 (germline): SQVTM, ANQGSEA. V was cut by 6 bases and J by 2 bases, with 14 bases left in between. DNA for the CDR3: TGCAGCGTCGAAAACGACAGGACCTACGAGCAGTACTTC. Translation: CSVENDRTYEQYF.

This chain connects TRBV7-2 to TRBJ2-2; D unresolved. This CDR3 is 13 amino acids long. In germline, CDR1 is SGHTA, CDR2 FQGNSA. V lost 0 bases to trimming and J lost 6 bases, with 5 bases between them. CDR3 sequence: CASSLAHAGELFF. The CDR3 DNA reads TGTGCCAGCAGCTTAGCGCATGCCGGGGAGCTGTTTTTT.

The genes are TRBV9 and TRBJ2-5; tentative D call: TRBD2 (5 bases). V was trimmed by 4 bases and J by 5 bases, leaving 18 bases between them. The CDR3 length is 15 residues. Germline V CDR1 and CDR2: SGDLS, YYNGEE. CDR3 protein: CASSSHHTSTETQYF. CDR3 DNA: TGTGCCAGCAGCTCCCACCACACTAGTACGGAGACCCAGTACTTC.

This chain's CDR3 is CASSQGTGAETQYF. CDR3 nucleotide sequence: TGCGCCAGCAGCCAAGGGACAGGGGCAGAGACCCAGTACTTC. This sequence joins TRBV4-1 and TRBJ2-5, with TRBD1 matching over 9 bases. This CDR3 has 14 amino acids. Germline V CDR1 and CDR2: MGHRA, YSYEKL. After removal of 1 base from V and 4 bases from J, the junction contained 1 base not matched to a gene.

This clone was found a few times. V gene TRBV5-1 combines with J gene TRBJ1-1; D is unclear. V was cut by 3 bases and J by 0 bases, with 9 bases left in between. Germline V gene sequence: CDR1 SGHRS, CDR2 YFSETQ. This CDR3 has 14 amino acids. CDR3 loop: CASSSGSLNTEAFF. The CDR3 DNA sequence: TGCGCCAGCAGCTCGGGATCCCTGAACACTGAAGCTTTCTTT. The full variable domain, with the rest looked up from reference TRBV5-1 and TRBJ1-1, is KAGVTQTPRYLIKTRGQQVTLSCSPISGHRSVSWYQQTPGQGLQFLFEYFSETQRNKGNFPGRFSGRQFSNSRSEMNVSTLELGDSALYLCASSSGSLNTEAFFGQGTRLTVV.

The chain uses TRBV5-4 and TRBJ2-5; TRBD2 aligns across 9 bases. V trimming: 2 bases; J trimming: 2 bases; junction bases outside the gene matches: 10. This CDR3 has 17 amino acids. CDR1 is SGHNT and CDR2 is YYREEE in the germline V gene (reference sequence). For the CDR3, the DNA is TGTGCCAGCAGCTTCGGGGCGGGGGGGCCCGGACAAGAGACCCAGTACTTC. Encoded protein: CASSFGAGGPGQETQYF. Together with reference TRBV5-4 and TRBJ2-5, the CDR3 gives the full variable domain: ETGVTQSPTHLIKTRGQQVTLRCSSQSGHNTVSWYQQALGQGPQFIFQYYREEENGRGNFPPRFSGLQFPNYSSELNVNALELDDSALYLCASSFGAGGPGQETQYFGPGTRLLVL.

This chain links TRBV19 with TRBJ1-5; tentatively, D is TRBD1 (6 bases). This CDR3 has 17 amino acids. Trimming pared 1 base from V and 7 bases from J, leaving 20 bases between. Germline V CDR1 and CDR2: LNHDA, SQIVND (reference sequence). The CDR3 sequence: CASSIGETGTLTQPQHF. CDR3 bases: TGTGCCAGTAGTATAGGGGAAACAGGGACTCTGACCCAGCCCCAGCATTTT. Looking up the rest from reference TRBV19 and TRBJ1-5 gives the full variable domain: DGGITQSPKYLFRKEGQNVTLSCEQNLNHDAMYWYRQDPGQGLRLIYYSQIVNDFQKGDIAEGYSVSREKKESFPLTVTSAQKNPTAFYLCASSIGETGTLTQPQHFGDGTRLSIL.

The chain combines TRBV19 with TRBJ2-7; perhaps TRBD1 as D (6 bases). The CDR3 is 16 residues long. The ends were cut back, 4 bases at V and 1 base at J, with 17 bases in the middle. Germline CDR1 reads LNHDA; CDR2 reads SQIVND (reference sequence). The chain's CDR3 is CASSTAGGQGSYEQYF. The CDR3 nucleotides are TGTGCCAGTAGTACTGCTGGGGGCCAAGGGTCCTACGAGCAGTACTTC.

This chain's CDR3 is CASSSRTGYVADTQYF. The CDR3 DNA reads TGTGCCAGCAGCTCAAGGACAGGGTATGTGGCAGATACGCAGTATTTT. The chain couples TRBV5-5 to TRBJ2-3; 8 nucleotides line up with TRBD1. The CDR3 totals 16 residues. Germline-derived CDR1 and CDR2 are SGHKS and YYEKEE (reference sequence). V shed 3 bases and J 4 bases; nucleotides not matched to a gene: 10.